The present T cell receptor (beta chain) was sequenced within a study of technical replicates of blood from a handful of donors. V shed 6 bases, J shed 3 bases, and the junction held 6 bases outside the gene matches. Germline V gives CDR1 SNHLY, CDR2 FYNNEI. The CDR3 totals 15 residues. Data came from immunoSEQ multiplex PCR; TCRdb stores just in-frame clones and leaves some out. The data contain roughly 93,000 clones, roughly 95% of them singletons. V and J are TRBV2 and TRBJ2-3, with 10 bases identical to TRBD1. This clonotype was sampled from a human donor in good health. Sequenced material: T cells isolated from PBMCs. The CDR3 DNA reads as TGTGCCAGCAGCCAGACAGGGGGCGAAACAGATACGCAGTATTTT. This sequence encodes CASSQTGGETDTQYF.